These T cell receptor beta chains were read from a single sample in a study of T cells in Graves' hyperthyroidism and ophthalmopathy. Via MiXCR, TCRdb re-called the multiplex PCR reads, giving one row per CDR3 protein. The table lists roughly 750,000 distinct CDR3 sequences, 15% to 20% of them singletons. The sample consisted of blood. Source of these receptors: a man aged 18 to 35 with Graves' hyperthyroidism. Both conserved end residues are part of each CDR3. Rows may omit the clone size; those that give it use once, few, many or a size class.

CDR3,J,size,V
CASFRQGNEKLFF,TRBJ1-4,few,TRBV12-3/TRBV12-4
CASSSDVGADTQYF,TRBJ2-3,few,TRBV7-2
CASSPGFSNQPQHF,TRBJ1-5,many,TRBV3-1
CASSSGLADSYEQYF,TRBJ2-7,NA,TRBV3-1
CSEQGSEGTDTQYF,TRBJ2-3,NA,TRBV29-1
CASSPRTVPNTGELFF,TRBJ2-2,NA,TRBV18
CASSLAPGQGTREQYF,TRBJ2-7,NA,TRBV7-9
CASSLQLGSAYEQYF,TRBJ2-7,many,TRBV7-2
CASSMTSGPSTDTQYF,TRBJ2-3,many,TRBV7-9
CASSLGDRLRWQYF,TRBJ2-7,many,TRBV28
CASSPRPAGGPDEQFF,TRBJ2-1,few,TRBV14
CATSDPSTGDGYTF,TRBJ1-2,NA,TRBV24-1
CAINLGGYSNQPQHF,TRBJ1-5,many,TRBV28
CASSTYNSLGTGLSGELFF,TRBJ2-2,few,TRBV5-4
CASRSGWGLARDNEQFF,TRBJ2-1,many,TRBV6-1
CASRPNPLGYEQYF,TRBJ2-7,NA,TRBV7-8
CASSRESTGLNIQYF,TRBJ2-4,few,TRBV4-1
CSARASHGRDFYEQYF,TRBJ2-7,few,TRBV20-1
CSVVGQGEATDTQYF,TRBJ2-3,few,TRBV29-1
CASSLQVPEGYQETQYF,TRBJ2-5,NA,TRBV5-1
CATSEGAFYGYTF,TRBJ1-2,NA,TRBV24-1
CATSPKPGQGAYEQYF,TRBJ2-7,NA,TRBV24-1
CAWSFSDLTGDYGYTF,TRBJ1-2,few,TRBV30
CAWSGTGLILSRTEAFF,TRBJ1-1,NA,TRBV30
CASSLGDRAYSNQPQHF,TRBJ1-5,many,TRBV12-3/TRBV12-4
CAWSVSGDHEQYF,TRBJ2-7,many,TRBV30
CASSLSAEGWDTEAFF,TRBJ1-1,few,TRBV27
CASSSGQGAWETQYF,TRBJ2-5,many,TRBV12-3/TRBV12-4
CASSVGTNTEAFF,TRBJ1-1,many,TRBV7-9
CAWSGEVDQPQHF,TRBJ1-5,many,TRBV30
CASTYGRSSGNTIYF,TRBJ1-3,few,TRBV19
CASRGFEHEQFF,TRBJ2-1,NA,TRBV2
CARSYEQYF,TRBJ2-7,few,TRBV7-3
CSATLDGVGYTF,TRBJ1-2,few,TRBV20-1
CASSPGPSGLKYF,TRBJ2-5,NA,TRBV27
CASSFGTGSNGELFF,TRBJ2-2,many,TRBV12-3/TRBV12-4
CSAREAMYGYTF,TRBJ1-2,NA,TRBV20-1
CVSSSSGQGAGSPLHF,TRBJ1-6,NA,TRBV28
CASSLTGLRMNEQFF,TRBJ2-1,NA,TRBV28
CASSFPRTSGSYYNEQFF,TRBJ2-1,NA,TRBV5-1
CATSSIIGTNAYEQYF,TRBJ2-7,many,TRBV11-2
CASSLLTGTETQYF,TRBJ2-5,many,TRBV28
CASSPNLVFTSEQYF,TRBJ2-7,NA,TRBV14
CASSPPVGGRTEAFF,TRBJ1-1,many,TRBV11-1
CASTPDRVDQPQHF,TRBJ1-5,many,TRBV12-3/TRBV12-4
CSAVPGRAYYGYTF,TRBJ1-2,NA,TRBV20-1
CASSQAHPLAGEWETQYF,TRBJ2-5,few,TRBV3-1
CASTGTLGTGTQYF,TRBJ2-5,few,TRBV12-3/TRBV12-4
CASSFGTHGYTF,TRBJ1-2,few,TRBV5-1
CAISPGTGVNEQFF,TRBJ2-1,NA,TRBV10-3
CASSDREGDTQYF,TRBJ2-3,many,TRBV6-2/TRBV6-3